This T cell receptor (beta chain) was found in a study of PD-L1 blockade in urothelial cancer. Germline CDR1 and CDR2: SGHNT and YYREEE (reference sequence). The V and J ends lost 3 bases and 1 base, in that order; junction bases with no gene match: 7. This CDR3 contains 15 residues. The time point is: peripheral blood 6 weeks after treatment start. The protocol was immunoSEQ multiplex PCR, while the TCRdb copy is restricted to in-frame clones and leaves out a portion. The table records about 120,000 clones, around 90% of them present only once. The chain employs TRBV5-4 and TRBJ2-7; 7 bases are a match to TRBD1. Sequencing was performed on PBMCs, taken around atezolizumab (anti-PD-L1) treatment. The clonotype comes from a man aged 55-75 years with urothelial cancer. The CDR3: CASSSRQGGSYEQYF. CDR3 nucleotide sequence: TGTGCCAGCAGCTCTCGACAGGGTGGATCCTACGAGCAGTACTTC. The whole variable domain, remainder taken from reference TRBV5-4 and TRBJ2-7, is ETGVTQSPTHLIKTRGQQVTLRCSSQSGHNTVSWYQQALGQGPQFIFQYYREEENGRGNFPPRFSGLQFPNYSSELNVNALELDDSALYLCASSSRQGGSYEQYFGPGTRLTVT.